Presented here are 10 T cell receptor beta chains from one specimen sequenced in a study of T cell repertoires in cytomegalovirus infection. Their recognized antigens are unknown. TCRdb re-called the reads with MiXCR, one entry per CDR3 protein. The sample has fewer than 55,000 distinct CDR3 sequences, around a fifth seen once. Sequenced material: CD8+ T cells from cultured PBMCs, taken from culture after CMV antigen stimulation. These TCRs come from a human donor in good health (CMV status not recorded). Some clones in this sample may be carry-over from other donors' samples.

The genes are TRBV25-1 and TRBJ1-1; D not certain. V lost 0 bases to trimming and J lost 0 bases, with 8 bases between them. CDR3 size: 15 residues. The germline V gene encodes CDR1 MGHDK and CDR2 SYGVNS. The CDR3 sequence: CASSEYNGVNTEAFF. CDR3 in DNA: TGTGCCAGCAGTGAATATAATGGGGTGAACACTGAAGCTTTCTTT.

This clonotype was counted a few times. Sequence at one end of the junction differs from germline and may be a read error. V is TRBV4-1 and J is TRBJ2-4; 9 bases agree with TRBD1. There are 16 residues in the CDR3. CDR1 MGHRA and CDR2 YSYEKL come from the germline V gene. CDR3 DNA sequence: TGTGCCAGCAGCCCCCGGGACAGGGAGGCCAAAAACATTCAGTACTTC. Translating gives CASSPRDREAKNIQYF.

This clonotype appeared a few times. This rearrangement joins TRBV12-3 or TRBV12-4 to TRBJ1-2; unclear D gene. Trimming took 2 bases from V and 4 from J, leaving 11 bases between them. The CDR3 runs 14 residues. The CDR3 DNA is TGTGCCAGCAGTTTAATGGGGTACGGCTATGGCTACACCTTC. Encoded protein: CASSLMGYGYGYTF.

This clonotype occurred once. The CDR3 here is CASSGRSGGRTNEQFF. The DNA of the CDR3 is TGTGCCAGCAGCGGTCGTAGCGGGGGCCGGACCAATGAGCAGTTCTTC. The rearrangement joins TRBV7-8 to TRBJ2-1; 9 bases map to TRBD2. The CDR3 covers 16 residues. Germline CDR1 SGHVS, CDR2 FQNEAQ. After removal of 5 bases from V and 6 bases from J, the junction contained 11 bases not matched to a gene.

This clonotype showed up just a few times. The chain recombines TRBV12-3 or TRBV12-4 with TRBJ1-6; TRBD1 aligns across 7 bases. This CDR3 region has 12 residues. Losses at the gene ends were 9 bases for V and 10 bases for J; bases not matched to a gene: 6. CDR3: CASRQGGSPLHF. CDR3 nucleotides: TGTGCCAGTCGACAGGGAGGGTCACCCCTCCACTTT.

The chain joins TRBV7-9 to TRBJ2-7; 16 bases line up with TRBD2. Germline V gives CDR1 SEHNR, CDR2 FQNEAQ (reference sequence). V dropped 5 bases and J dropped 7; count of bases not matched to a gene: 5. The CDR3 sequence is 15 residues long. The CDR3 protein is CASSQGTSGGDEQYF. CDR3 coding DNA: TGTGCCAGCAGCCAAGGGACTAGCGGGGGGGATGAGCAGTACTTC.

The V and J genes are TRBV20-1 and TRBJ1-1, with 7 bases that match TRBD1. With 6 bases clipped from V and 6 bases from J, the junction kept 4 bases outside the gene matches. This CDR3 contains 11 residues. CDR1 and CDR2 (germline): DFQATT, SNEGSKA (reference sequence). CDR3 nucleotides: TGCAGTGCCGGACAGGCGGCTGAAGCTTTCTTT. Its translation is CSAGQAAEAFF.

This clonotype occurred a few times. The chain recombines TRBV7-9 with TRBJ1-2; D is uncertain. Per the germline V gene, CDR1 is SEHNR and CDR2 is FQNEAQ (reference sequence). Trimming removed 5 bases at V and 5 bases at J, with 9 bases between. The length of the CDR3 is 12 residues. The CDR3 sequence: CASSEGRYGYTF. The CDR3 bases are TGTGCCAGCAGCGAAGGGCGGTATGGCTACACCTTC.

The V call is TRBV6-1, the J call TRBJ1-5; D uncertain. Germline-derived CDR1 and CDR2 are MNHNS and SASEGT. The V end was cut by 2 bases, the J end by 0 bases, with 5 bases between. The CDR3 contains 14 residues. The chain's CDR3 is CASSEIDSNQPQHF. The CDR3 region has the DNA TGTGCCAGCAGTGAAATTGATAGCAATCAGCCCCAGCATTTT.

There are a few counts of this clonotype. The rearrangement links TRBV5-6 to TRBJ2-7; TRBD1 aligns across 8 bases. This CDR3 is 13 amino acids long. V trimming: 3 bases; J trimming: 3 bases; junction bases outside the gene matches: 2. Germline CDR1 SGHDT, CDR2 YYEEEE. CDR3 nucleotide sequence: TGTGCCAGCAGCTCTGACAGGGGCTACGAGCAGTACTTC. It specifies CASSSDRGYEQYF.